The 20 T cell receptor beta chains below were found in one sample sequenced in a study of T cells in Graves' hyperthyroidism and ophthalmopathy. Researchers took RNA transcripts and amplified the TCR beta CDR3 regions from them. Carried out on the TCR CDR3, a first-round RT-PCR used the HTBI primer set. TCRdb processed the multiplex PCR reads anew with MiXCR; each CDR3 protein has one entry. The sample lists about 840,000 distinct CDR3 sequences, roughly 40% occurring once. Sequences were obtained from blood. The receptors stem from a man younger than 35 with Graves' hyperthyroidism.

This chain connects TRBV12-3 or TRBV12-4 to TRBJ1-4, with TRBD1 matching 7 bases. This CDR3 comprises 12 residues. V shed 9 bases and J 3 bases; nucleotides not matched to a gene: 1. The CDR3: CASGQANEKLFF. The CDR3 DNA is TGTGCCAGTGGACAGGCTAATGAAAAACTGTTTTTT.

V usage is TRBV4-1 and J usage is TRBJ2-7, with 10 bases matching TRBD2. Germline trimming cut 0 bases from V and 6 bases from J; bases unmatched to any gene: 5. This CDR3 has 15 amino acids. Germline V lookup: CDR1 MGHRA, CDR2 YSYEKL. CDR3 in amino acids: CASSQEGLAEPEQYF. The CDR3 nucleotides read TGCGCCAGCAGCCAAGAAGGACTAGCGGAGCCCGAGCAGTACTTC.

CDR3 protein: CSARSGGDTSYEQYF. The CDR3 DNA reads TGCAGTGCTAGGTCGGGGGGGGACACCTCCTACGAGCAGTACTTC. The rearrangement joins TRBV20-1 to TRBJ2-7; 8 nucleotides line up with TRBD2. Trimming removed 3 bases from V and 0 bases from J; junction bases left unmatched: 7. This CDR3 comprises 15 residues. CDR1 is DFQATT and CDR2 is SNEGSKA in the germline V gene (reference sequence).

The V gene is TRBV2, the J gene TRBJ1-2, with D unclear. This CDR3 has 14 residues. Germline V gene sequence: CDR1 SNHLY, CDR2 FYNNEI. The V end was cut by 8 bases, the J end by 3 bases, with 16 bases between. The CDR3 DNA reads TGTGCCAGCTCACCGAGAGGTCGCTACTATGGCTACACCTTC. Its protein product is CASSPRGRYYGYTF.

In the case of this clonotype: One junction end does not reproduce the germline sequence, and a read error may be involved. The chain carries TRBV20-1 and TRBJ1-6; D remains ambiguous. Germline CDR1 is DFQATT and CDR2 is SNEGSKA (reference sequence). The CDR3 spans 16 residues. This chain's CDR3 is CSSRGRGAFSNSPLHF. The CDR3 nucleotides read TGCAGTTCTAGAGGACGAGGAGCGTTTTCTAATTCACCCCTCCACTTT.

This chain connects TRBV7-9 to TRBJ2-7; D is unclear. V dropped 5 bases and J dropped 0 bases, with 17 bases sitting between them. Germline V gene lookup returns CDR1 SEHNR and CDR2 FQNEAQ (reference sequence). This CDR3 is 16 amino acids long. CDR3 nucleotide sequence: TGTGCCAGCAGCCGTTTGACAAGCTCGACCTCCTACGAGCAGTACTTC. This encodes CASSRLTSSTSYEQYF.

The CDR3 here is CASSPWARGYGLTEAFF. Here the CDR3 DNA reads TGTGCCAGTAGTCCCTGGGCCAGGGGGTACGGATTGACTGAAGCTTTCTTT. The V gene is TRBV19, the J gene TRBJ1-1; 7 nucleotides align to TRBD1. The CDR3 has 17 amino acids. V shed 5 bases and J 5 bases; nucleotides not matched to a gene: 17. Germline CDR1 is LNHDA and CDR2 is SQIVND (reference sequence).

The V call is TRBV20-1, the J call TRBJ1-3; D not resolved. Germline CDR1 is DFQATT and CDR2 is SNEGSKA (reference sequence). The CDR3 extends over 13 amino acids. Trimming removed 1 base from V and 4 bases from J, with 8 bases in between. The CDR3 nucleotides are TGCAGTGCTAGAGGACTAGCGGGAAACACCATATATTTT. Translation: CSARGLAGNTIYF.

About this clonotype: The junction departs from the called germline gene at one end, perhaps through a read error. The rearrangement links TRBV4-1 to TRBJ2-7, with D maybe TRBD1 (6 bases). The CDR3 spans 13 residues. Germline V gene lookup returns CDR1 MGHRA and CDR2 YSYEKL. The CDR3 DNA reads as TGCGTCAGCAGCCAGGACAGAGACTACGAGCAGTACTTC. Translation gives CVSSQDRDYEQYF.

This clonotype appeared a few times. The chain links TRBV7-8 to TRBJ2-5; D is possibly TRBD2 (6 bases). Germline lookup yields CDR1 SGHVS and CDR2 FQNEAQ. With 2 bases removed from V and 4 bases from J, the gap between germline ends came to 17 bases. This CDR3 contains 16 residues. The CDR3 DNA follows: TGTGCCAGCAGCTTACGCGGGGACCGTGGCGGAGAGACCCAGTACTTC. Protein sequence: CASSLRGDRGGETQYF.

Details on this clonotype: This may arise from a read error, as a much more abundant clone is one base away. V and J are TRBV2 and TRBJ1-4; TRBD1 might be the D (5 bases). The CDR3 is 16 residues long. Germline CDR1 reads SNHLY; CDR2 reads FYNNEI. The CDR3 DNA follows: TGTGCCAGCAGTGACCGAGGGGCGCTTTCTAATGAAGAACTGTTTTTT. This encodes CASSDRGALSNEELFF. Full variable domain (missing parts from reference TRBV2 and TRBJ1-4): EPEVTQTPSHQVTQMGQEVILRCVPISNHLYFYWYRQILGQKVEFLVSFYNNEISEKSEIFDDQFSVERPDGSNFTLKIRSTKLEDSAMYFCASSDRGALSNEELFFGSGTQLSVL.

This chain joins TRBV14 and TRBJ2-7; D is possibly TRBD2 (5 bases). The CDR3 consists of 14 residues. V was clipped by 2 bases and J by 2 bases, with 10 bases between them. Germline V CDR1 and CDR2: SGHDN, FVKESK. This CDR3 is CASSQRTAPYEQYF. For the CDR3, the DNA is TGTGCCAGCAGCCAACGGACTGCCCCCTACGAGCAGTACTTC.

Here the CDR3 DNA reads TGTGCCAGCAACTTGGGCACTGGGGCCAACGTCCTGACTTTC. Amino acids: CASNLGTGANVLTF. The genes are TRBV7-2 and TRBJ2-6; D ambiguous. Germline V CDR1 and CDR2: SGHTA, FQGNSA. The CDR3 covers 14 residues. V was clipped by 7 bases and J by 2 bases, with 9 bases between them.

This clonotype was observed many times. This chain connects TRBV5-4 to TRBJ1-6; D remains unclear. Per germline, CDR1 SGHNT and CDR2 YYREEE (reference sequence). Trimming took 7 bases from V and 8 from J, leaving 19 bases between them. The CDR3 length is 15 residues. The CDR3 nucleotides are TGTGCCAGCGGAACGGACGAGGGTTTGTATTCACCCCTCCACTTT. It codes for CASGTDEGLYSPLHF.

This clonotype was detected ten times or more. This chain links TRBV7-6 with TRBJ1-4; 8 bases match TRBD1. The length of the CDR3 is 15 residues. Germline trimming cut 3 bases from V and 5 bases from J; bases unmatched to any gene: 5. Germline-derived CDR1 and CDR2 are SGHVS and FNYEAQ. The CDR3 region is CASSLTGVRNEKLFF. As DNA, the CDR3 is TGTGCCAGCAGCTTGACAGGGGTCCGGAATGAAAAACTGTTTTTT.

Ten or more counts support this clonotype. This chain connects TRBV7-9 to TRBJ1-4; 8 bases agree with TRBD1. Germline-derived CDR1 and CDR2 are SEHNR and FQNEAQ (reference sequence). The CDR3 length is 16 residues. The V and J ends lost 4 bases and 5 bases, in that order; junction bases with no gene match: 9. The CDR3 DNA sequence: TGTGCCAGCAGCTCCACAGGGGGGGTTTGGAATGAAAAACTGTTTTTT. This sequence encodes CASSSTGGVWNEKLFF.

Remarks on this clonotype: The conserved final phenylalanine or tryptophan is absent from the CDR3, which likely points to a read error. The DNA is left out, because the CDR3 cannot be placed on it with certainty; the CDR3 is given as TCRdb lists it. The gene calls are TRBV9 and TRBJ1-1; TRBD1, as called in the table, went unchecked against the DNA. Germline V lookup: CDR1 SGDLS, CDR2 YYNGEE. The length of the CDR3 is 9 amino acids, counting both ends. This chain's CDR3 is CASSLRGDS.

This clonotype was counted a few times. CDR3 amino acids: CSAKAGTSNGYTF. Here the CDR3 DNA reads TGCAGTGCTAAGGCCGGGACATCTAACGGCTACACCTTC. V usage is TRBV20-1 and J usage is TRBJ1-2; D might be TRBD1 (6 bases). V lost 4 bases and J lost 8, with 17 bases in between. The V gene's germline CDR1 is DFQATT and CDR2 SNEGSKA (reference sequence). CDR3 length equals 13 residues.

The rearrangement uses TRBV5-4 and TRBJ1-1, with D possibly matching TRBD1 (5 bases). The CDR3 is 13 residues long. Trimming cost V 4 bases and J 7 bases, with 14 bases left between them. CDR1 and CDR2 from the germline V gene are SGHNT and YYREEE (reference sequence). The CDR3 here is CASSGGPTNEAFF. The CDR3 region has the DNA TGTGCCAGCAGCGGGGGACCCACAAATGAAGCTTTCTTT.

This clonotype was recorded at least ten times. The rearrangement uses TRBV5-1 and TRBJ1-1; no clear D. The germline V and J ends were trimmed by 0 bases and 1 base, with 7 bases remaining between them. Per the germline V gene, CDR1 is SGHRS and CDR2 is YFSETQ. CDR3 length: 14 amino acids. In DNA, the CDR3 is TGCGCCAGCAGCTTGGTCCCCCCGAACACTGAAGCTTTCTTT. Residues: CASSLVPPNTEAFF.